This T cell receptor beta chain was sequenced for a study of T cell responses to AZD1222 COVID-19 vaccine. This table comes from immunoSEQ multiplex PCR, and its TCRdb copy is limited to in-frame clones, with some not included. This table has about 140,000 clones, approximately 90% appearing once. General study results and limits: With two AZD1222 doses given, Spike-specific TCR breadth and depth both rose. The study identified only five or six AZD1222 recipients as seropositive at baseline. The study found vaccine-associated CD4 TCRs spanning spike, dominant at 160-218 and 743-854. Epitopes outside B.1.351 and B.1.1.7 mutated regions reportedly drew nearly half of spike TCRs.

Germline V gene data show CDR1 as SGHAT and CDR2 as FQNNGV. The V and J ends lost 1 base and 0 bases respectively, with 9 bases between them. The CDR3 contains 15 residues. This clone was recorded only once. Its antigen is currently unknown. This clonotype was obtained from an adult who received the AZD1222 COVID-19 vaccine. The chain combines TRBV11-2 with TRBJ1-2; D gene ambiguous. Sequencing used peripheral blood, obtained 28 days after the second AZD1222 dose. CDR3 sequence (DNA): TGTGCCAGCAGCTTAGTAGGGAGAACTAACTATGGCTACACCTTC. Its protein product is CASSLVGRTNYGYTF.